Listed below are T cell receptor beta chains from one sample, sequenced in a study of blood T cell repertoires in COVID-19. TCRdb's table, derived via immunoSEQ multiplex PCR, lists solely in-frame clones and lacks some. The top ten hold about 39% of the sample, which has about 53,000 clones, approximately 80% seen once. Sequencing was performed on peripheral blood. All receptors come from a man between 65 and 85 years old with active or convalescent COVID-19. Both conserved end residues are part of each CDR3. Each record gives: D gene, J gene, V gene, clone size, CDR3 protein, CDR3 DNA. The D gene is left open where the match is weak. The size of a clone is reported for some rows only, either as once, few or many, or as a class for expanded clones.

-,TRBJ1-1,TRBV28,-,CASSSARGTVNTEAFF,TGTGCCAGCAGTTCCGCCCGGGGGACCGTGAACACTGAAGCTTTCTTT
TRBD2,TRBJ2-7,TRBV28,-,CASSFSAGGLDEQYF,TGTGCCAGCAGTTTCTCGGCCGGGGGGTTAGACGAGCAGTACTTC
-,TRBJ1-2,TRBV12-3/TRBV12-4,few,CASTSSRGSGYTF,TGTGCCAGCACCTCCTCCCGGGGTTCTGGCTACACCTTC
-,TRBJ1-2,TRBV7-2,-,CASRMRRSGYTF,TGTGCCAGCAGAATGCGGCGATCTGGCTACACCTTC
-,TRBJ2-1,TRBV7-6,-,CASSLKESEQFF,TGTGCCAGCAGCCTCAAAGAGAGCGAGCAGTTCTTC
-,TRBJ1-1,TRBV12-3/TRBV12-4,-,CASSDFGEAFF,TGTGCCAGCAGTGACTTTGGGGAGGCTTTCTTT
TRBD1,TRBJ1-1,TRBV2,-,CASLLTGGNTEAFF,TGTGCCAGCCTCTTAACAGGGGGTAACACTGAAGCTTTCTTT
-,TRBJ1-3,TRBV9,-,CASSVTGYSGNTIYF,TGTGCCAGCAGCGTTACAGGTTACTCTGGAAACACCATATATTTT
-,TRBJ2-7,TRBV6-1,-,CASSEARVGEQYF,TGTGCCAGCAGTGAAGCGAGGGTTGGCGAGCAGTACTTC
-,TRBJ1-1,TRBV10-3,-,CAIRQGSGTEAFF,TGTGCCATCAGGCAGGGAAGTGGTACTGAAGCTTTCTTT
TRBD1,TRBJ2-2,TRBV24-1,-,CATAGTGSTGELFF,TGTGCCACCGCCGGGACAGGGTCCACCGGGGAGCTGTTTTTT
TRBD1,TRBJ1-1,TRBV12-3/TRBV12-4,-,CASSFGTAEAFF,TGTGCCAGCAGTTTCGGGACAGCTGAAGCTTTCTTT
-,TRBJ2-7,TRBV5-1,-,CASSFRQNSYEQYF,TGCGCCAGCAGCTTTAGACAGAACTCCTACGAGCAGTACTTC
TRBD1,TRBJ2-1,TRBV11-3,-,CASSLDGTGGAKIWNEQFF,TGTGCCAGCAGCTTAGACGGGACAGGGGGCGCTAAAATCTGGAATGAGCAGTTCTTC
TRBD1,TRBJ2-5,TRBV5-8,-,CASGDRVRQTQYF,TGTGCCAGCGGGGACAGGGTTCGGCAGACCCAGTACTTC
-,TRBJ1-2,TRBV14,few,CASSQARSYGYTF,TGTGCCAGCAGCCAGGCAAGAAGCTATGGCTACACCTTC
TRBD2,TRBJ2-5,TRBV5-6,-,CASSPSGGAKTQYF,TGTGCCAGCAGCCCTAGCGGGGGGGCGAAGACCCAGTACTTC
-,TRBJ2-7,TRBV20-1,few,CSGRSEQYF,TGCAGTGGGAGGAGCGAGCAGTACTTC
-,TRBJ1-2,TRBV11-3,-,CASSSGLYGYTF,TGTGCCAGCAGCTCCGGACTCTATGGCTACACCTTC
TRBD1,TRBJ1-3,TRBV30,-,CAWSVQGTGGNTIYF,TGTGCCTGGAGTGTCCAGGGGACAGGGGGAAACACCATATATTTT
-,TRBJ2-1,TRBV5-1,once,CASRTYRGGASYNEQFF,TGCGCCAGCAGAACCTACAGGGGGGGAGCCTCCTACAATGAGCAGTTCTTC
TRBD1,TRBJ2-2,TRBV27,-,CASSLGQGAGELFF,TGTGCCAGCAGCCTGGGACAGGGGGCCGGGGAGCTGTTTTTT
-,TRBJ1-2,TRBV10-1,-,CASILGEEGYGYTF,TGCGCCAGCATCCTCGGGGAGGAGGGCTATGGCTACACCTTC
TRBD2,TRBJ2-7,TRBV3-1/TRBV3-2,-,CASSQPLLAPAGGIEQYF,TGTGCCAGCAGCCAGCCCCTCCTGGCCCCCGCGGGAGGCATCGAGCAGTACTTC
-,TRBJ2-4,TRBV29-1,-,CSVRSAELAKNIQYF,TGCAGCGTCCGGTCGGCGGAGCTAGCCAAAAACATTCAGTACTTC
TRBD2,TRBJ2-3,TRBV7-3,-,CASSPRLAGKTDTQYF,TGTGCCAGCAGCCCCAGACTAGCGGGGAAGACAGATACGCAGTATTTT
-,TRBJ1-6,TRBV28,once,CASSLSGVSSYNSPLHF,TGTGCCAGCAGTTTATCCGGGGTAAGCTCCTATAATTCACCCCTCCACTTT
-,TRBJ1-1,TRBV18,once,CASSLSGVDTEAFF,TGTGCCAGCTCACTATCAGGGGTGGACACTGAAGCTTTCTTT
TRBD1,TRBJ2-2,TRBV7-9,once,CASPPGTGKGTGELFF,TGTGCCAGCCCACCAGGGACAGGGAAGGGCACCGGGGAGCTGTTTTTT
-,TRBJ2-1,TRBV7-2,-,CASSPRDSSSYNEQFF,TGTGCCAGCAGCCCTCGGGACTCGAGCTCCTACAATGAGCAGTTCTTC
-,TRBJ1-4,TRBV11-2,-,CASSPLGATNEKLFF,TGTGCCAGCAGCCCGCTGGGAGCAACTAATGAAAAACTGTTTTTT
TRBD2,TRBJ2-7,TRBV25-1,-,CASSEGPSGSYEQYF,TGTGCCAGCAGTGAAGGTCCTAGCGGGAGCTACGAGCAGTACTTC
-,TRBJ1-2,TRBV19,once,CASSSFNSGTTNYGYTF,TGTGCCAGTAGTTCCTTTAATTCCGGGACAACTAACTATGGCTACACCTTC
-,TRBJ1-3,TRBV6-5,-,CASSYRGSASGNTIYF,TGTGCCAGCAGTTACAGGGGGTCGGCCTCTGGAAACACCATATATTTT
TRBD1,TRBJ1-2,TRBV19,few,CASTSRGTGRSNGYTF,TGTGCCAGTACCTCTCGAGGGACAGGGAGGTCCAATGGCTACACCTTC
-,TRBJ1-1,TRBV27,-,CASSPRGRKNTEAFF,TGTGCCAGCAGTCCCAGGGGACGTAAGAACACTGAAGCTTTCTTT
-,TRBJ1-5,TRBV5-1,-,CASSLAGGSNQPQHF,TGCGCCAGCAGCTTGGCCGGGGGTTCTAATCAGCCCCAGCATTTT
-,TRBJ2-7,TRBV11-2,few,CASCLFGASREDDEQYF,TGTGCCAGCTGCTTATTTGGGGCTTCGCGCGAAGACGACGAGCAGTACTTC
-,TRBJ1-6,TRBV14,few,CASSPAAGNNSPLHF,TGTGCCAGCAGCCCCGCGGCGGGGAATAATTCACCCCTCCACTTT
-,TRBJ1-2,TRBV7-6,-,CASSLAPGAYYGYTF,TGTGCCAGCAGCTTAGCCCCAGGGGCGTACTATGGCTACACCTTC
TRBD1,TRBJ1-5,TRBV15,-,CATSRRDRGPDQPQHF,TGTGCCACCAGCAGAAGGGACAGGGGGCCCGATCAGCCCCAGCATTTT
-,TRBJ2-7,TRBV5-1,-,CASSLALGGEQYF,TGCGCCAGCAGCTTGGCCCTGGGGGGTGAGCAGTACTTC
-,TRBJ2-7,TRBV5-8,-,CASSLDGTASSYEQYF,TGTGCCAGCAGCTTGGATGGGACTGCCAGCTCCTACGAGCAGTACTTC
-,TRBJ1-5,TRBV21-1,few,CASSTLKKTESNQPQHF,TGTGCCAGCAGCACGTTGAAAAAGACAGAGAGCAATCAGCCCCAGCATTTT
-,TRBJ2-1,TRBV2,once,CASQGWAYNEQFF,TGTGCCAGTCAGGGTTGGGCTTACAATGAGCAGTTCTTC